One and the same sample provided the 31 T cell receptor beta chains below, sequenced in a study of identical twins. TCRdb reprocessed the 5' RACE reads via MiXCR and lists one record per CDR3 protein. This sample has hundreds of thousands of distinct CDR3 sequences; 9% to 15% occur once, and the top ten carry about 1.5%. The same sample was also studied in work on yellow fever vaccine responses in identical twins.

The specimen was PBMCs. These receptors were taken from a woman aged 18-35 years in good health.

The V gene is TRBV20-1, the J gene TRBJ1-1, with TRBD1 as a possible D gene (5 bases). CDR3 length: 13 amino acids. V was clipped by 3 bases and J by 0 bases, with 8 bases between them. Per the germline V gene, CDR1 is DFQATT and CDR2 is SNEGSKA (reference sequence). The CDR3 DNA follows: TGCAGTGCTAGGGGGCACATGAACACTGAAGCTTTCTTT. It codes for CSARGHMNTEAFF.

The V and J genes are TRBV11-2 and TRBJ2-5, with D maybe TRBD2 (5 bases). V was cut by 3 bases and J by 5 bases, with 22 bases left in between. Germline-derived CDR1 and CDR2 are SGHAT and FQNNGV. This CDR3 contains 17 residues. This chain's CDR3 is CASSFVVPRLGVETQYF. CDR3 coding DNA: TGTGCCAGCAGCTTTGTAGTCCCGAGACTCGGGGTGGAGACCCAGTACTTC.

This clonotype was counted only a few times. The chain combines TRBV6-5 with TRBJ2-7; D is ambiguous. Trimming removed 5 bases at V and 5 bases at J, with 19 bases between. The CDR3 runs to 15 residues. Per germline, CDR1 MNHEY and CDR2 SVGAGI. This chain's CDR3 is CASSNTASPYDEQYF. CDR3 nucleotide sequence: TGTGCCAGCAGTAACACAGCCTCCCCGTATGACGAGCAGTACTTC.

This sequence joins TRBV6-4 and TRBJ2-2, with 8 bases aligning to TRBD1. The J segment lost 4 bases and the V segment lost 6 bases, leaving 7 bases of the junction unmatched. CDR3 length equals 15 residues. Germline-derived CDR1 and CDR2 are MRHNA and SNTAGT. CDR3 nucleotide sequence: TGTGCCAGCAGCGGACAGGGCGAAGGCACCGGGGAGCTGTTTTTT. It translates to CASSGQGEGTGELFF.

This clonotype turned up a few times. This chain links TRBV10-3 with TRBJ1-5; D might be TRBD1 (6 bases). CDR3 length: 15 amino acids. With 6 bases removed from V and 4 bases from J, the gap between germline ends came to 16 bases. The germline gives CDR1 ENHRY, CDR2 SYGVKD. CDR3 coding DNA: TGTGCCATCAGCTCGAGCAGGGGCTGGAATCAGCCCCAGCATTTT. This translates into CAISSSRGWNQPQHF.

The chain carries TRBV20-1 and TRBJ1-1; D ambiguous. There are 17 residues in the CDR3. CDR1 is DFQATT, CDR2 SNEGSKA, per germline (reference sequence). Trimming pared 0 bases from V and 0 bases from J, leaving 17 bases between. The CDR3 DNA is TGCAGTGCTAGAGATTCGGACCCGAAACCTATGAACACTGAAGCTTTCTTT. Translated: CSARDSDPKPMNTEAFF.

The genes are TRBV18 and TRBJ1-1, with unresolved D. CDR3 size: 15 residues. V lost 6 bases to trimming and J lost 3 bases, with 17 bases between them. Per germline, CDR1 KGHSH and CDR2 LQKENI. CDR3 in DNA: TGTGCCAGCTCCCCGATGACGAGCATGGACACTGAAGCTTTCTTT. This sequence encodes CASSPMTSMDTEAFF.

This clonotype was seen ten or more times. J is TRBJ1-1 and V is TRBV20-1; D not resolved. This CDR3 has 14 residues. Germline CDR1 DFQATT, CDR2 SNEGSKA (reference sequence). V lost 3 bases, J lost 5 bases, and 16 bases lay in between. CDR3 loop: CSARKGALGTEAFF. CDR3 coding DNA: TGCAGTGCTAGGAAGGGCGCTTTGGGGACTGAAGCTTTCTTT.

The CDR3 sequence: CSANPQGNEQFF. The CDR3 bases are TGCAGTGCTAATCCTCAGGGTAATGAGCAGTTCTTC. The chain joins TRBV20-1 to TRBJ2-1; D perhaps matches TRBD1 (5 bases). The CDR3 spans 12 residues. CDR1 and CDR2 from the germline V gene are DFQATT and SNEGSKA (reference sequence). Trimming removed 4 bases from V and 7 bases from J, with 11 bases in between.

DNA for the CDR3: TGTGCCATCATTGGGCAGGTGAACACCGGGGAGCTGTTTTTT. Amino acid sequence: CAIIGQVNTGELFF. The gene calls are TRBV10-3 and TRBJ2-2; D is undetermined. The CDR3 extends over 14 amino acids. Per germline, CDR1 ENHRY and CDR2 SYGVKD. The V end was cut by 7 bases, the J end by 1 base, with 10 bases between.

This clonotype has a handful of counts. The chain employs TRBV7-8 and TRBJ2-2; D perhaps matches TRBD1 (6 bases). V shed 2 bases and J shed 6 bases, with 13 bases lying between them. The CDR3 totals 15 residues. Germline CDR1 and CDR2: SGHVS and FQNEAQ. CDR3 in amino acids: CASSLSVGGAGELFF. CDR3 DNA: TGTGCCAGCAGCTTATCTGTAGGGGGAGCCGGGGAGCTGTTTTTT. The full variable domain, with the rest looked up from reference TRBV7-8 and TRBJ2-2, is GAGVSQSPRYKVAKRGQDVALRCDPISGHVSLFWYQQALGQGPEFLTYFQNEAQLDKSGLPSDRFFAERPEGSVSTLKIQRTQQEDSAVYLCASSLSVGGAGELFFGEGSRLTVL.

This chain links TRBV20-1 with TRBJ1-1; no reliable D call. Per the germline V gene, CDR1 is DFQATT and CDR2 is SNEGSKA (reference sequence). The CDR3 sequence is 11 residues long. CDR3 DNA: TGCATTACAAAGATGAACACTGAAGCTTTCTTT. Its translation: CITKMNTEAFF.

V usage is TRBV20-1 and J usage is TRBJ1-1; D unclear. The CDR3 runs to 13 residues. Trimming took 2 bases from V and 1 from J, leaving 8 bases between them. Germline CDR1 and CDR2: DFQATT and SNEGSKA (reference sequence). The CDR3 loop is CSARRTKNTEAFF. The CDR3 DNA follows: TGCAGTGCTAGACGAACAAAGAACACTGAAGCTTTCTTT.

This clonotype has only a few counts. The CDR3 here is CSAPDVAGTFPLDTQYF. CDR3 DNA: TGCAGTGCTCCCGACGTGGCGGGGACTTTCCCCTTGGATACGCAGTATTTT. The chain uses TRBV20-1 and TRBJ2-3, with D possibly matching TRBD2 (6 bases). CDR3 length equals 17 residues. CDR1 DFQATT and CDR2 SNEGSKA come from the germline V gene (reference sequence). Trimming left V 5 bases short and J 6 bases short, with 27 bases between.

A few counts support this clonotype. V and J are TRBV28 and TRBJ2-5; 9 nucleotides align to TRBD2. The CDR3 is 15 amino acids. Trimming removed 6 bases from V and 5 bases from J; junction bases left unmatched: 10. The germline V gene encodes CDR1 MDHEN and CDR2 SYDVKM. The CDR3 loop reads CASSPPVAGDETQYF. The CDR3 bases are TGTGCCAGCAGCCCCCCCGTAGCGGGAGATGAGACCCAGTACTTC.

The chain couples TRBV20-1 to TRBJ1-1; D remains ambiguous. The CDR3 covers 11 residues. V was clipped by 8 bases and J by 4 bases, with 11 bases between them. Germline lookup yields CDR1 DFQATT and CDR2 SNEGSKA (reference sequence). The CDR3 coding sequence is TGCAGTTTGAGTGGTCGCACTGAAGCTTTCTTT. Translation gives CSLSGRTEAFF.

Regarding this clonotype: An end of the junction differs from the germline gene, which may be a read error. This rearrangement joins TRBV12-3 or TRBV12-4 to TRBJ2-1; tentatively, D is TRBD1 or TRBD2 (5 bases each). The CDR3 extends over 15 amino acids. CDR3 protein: CASSLRDGSYNEQLF. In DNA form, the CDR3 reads TGTGCCAGCAGTTTAAGGGACGGCTCCTACAATGAGCAGCTCTTC.

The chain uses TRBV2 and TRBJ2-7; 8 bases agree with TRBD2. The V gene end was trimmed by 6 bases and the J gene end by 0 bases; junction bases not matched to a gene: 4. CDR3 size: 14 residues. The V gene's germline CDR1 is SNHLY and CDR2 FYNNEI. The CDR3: CASRLSGDSYEQYV. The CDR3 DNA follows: TGTGCCAGCAGACTTAGCGGGGACTCCTACGAGCAGTACGTC.

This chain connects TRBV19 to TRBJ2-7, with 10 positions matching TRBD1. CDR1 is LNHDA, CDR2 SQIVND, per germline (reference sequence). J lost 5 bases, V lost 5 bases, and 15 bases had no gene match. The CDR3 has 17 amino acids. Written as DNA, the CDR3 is TGTGCCAGTAGTCCCCGGGACAGGGGAAACCCTACGGACGAGCAGTACTTC. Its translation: CASSPRDRGNPTDEQYF.

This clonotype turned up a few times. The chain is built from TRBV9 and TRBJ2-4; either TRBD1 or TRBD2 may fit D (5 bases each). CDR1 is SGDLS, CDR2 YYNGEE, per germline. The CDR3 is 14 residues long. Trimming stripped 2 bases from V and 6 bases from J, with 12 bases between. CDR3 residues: CASSVSGTINIQYF. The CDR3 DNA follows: TGTGCCAGCAGCGTCTCCGGGACCATAAACATTCAGTACTTC.

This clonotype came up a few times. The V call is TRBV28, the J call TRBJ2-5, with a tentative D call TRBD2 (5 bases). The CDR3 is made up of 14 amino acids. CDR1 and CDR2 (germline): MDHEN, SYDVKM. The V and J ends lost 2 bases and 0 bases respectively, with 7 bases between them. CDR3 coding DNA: TGTGCCAGCAGTTTAATGGAGGACCAAGAGACCCAGTACTTC. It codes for CASSLMEDQETQYF.

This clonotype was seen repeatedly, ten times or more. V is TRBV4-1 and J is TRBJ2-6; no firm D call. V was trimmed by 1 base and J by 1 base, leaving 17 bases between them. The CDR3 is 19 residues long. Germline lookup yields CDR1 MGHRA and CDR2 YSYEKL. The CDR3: CASSQGLKGPLSGANVLTF. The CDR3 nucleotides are TGCGCCAGCAGCCAAGGATTGAAAGGGCCTCTTTCTGGGGCCAACGTCCTGACTTTC.

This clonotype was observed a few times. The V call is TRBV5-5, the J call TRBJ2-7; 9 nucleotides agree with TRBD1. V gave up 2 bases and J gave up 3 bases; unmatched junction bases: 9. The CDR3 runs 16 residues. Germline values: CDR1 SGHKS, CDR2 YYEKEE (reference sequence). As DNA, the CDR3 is TGTGCCAGCAGCTTCGGACAGGGGACGGTAGGCTACGAGCAGTACTTC. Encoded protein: CASSFGQGTVGYEQYF.

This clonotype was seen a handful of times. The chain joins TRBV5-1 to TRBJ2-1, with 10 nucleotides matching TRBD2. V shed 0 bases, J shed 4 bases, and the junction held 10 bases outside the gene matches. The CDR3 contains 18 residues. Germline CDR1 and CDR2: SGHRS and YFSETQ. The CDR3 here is CASSLEAPGLAVYNEQFF. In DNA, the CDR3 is TGCGCCAGCAGCTTGGAGGCGCCTGGACTAGCGGTTTACAATGAGCAGTTCTTC. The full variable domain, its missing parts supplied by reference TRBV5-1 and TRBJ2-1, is KAGVTQTPRYLIKTRGQQVTLSCSPISGHRSVSWYQQTPGQGLQFLFEYFSETQRNKGNFPGRFSGRQFSNSRSEMNVSTLELGDSALYLCASSLEAPGLAVYNEQFFGPGTRLTVL.

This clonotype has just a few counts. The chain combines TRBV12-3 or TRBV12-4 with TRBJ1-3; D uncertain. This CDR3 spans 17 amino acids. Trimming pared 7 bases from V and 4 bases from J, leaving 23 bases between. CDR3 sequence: CASKQGPQWFLGNTIYF. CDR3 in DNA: TGTGCCAGCAAGCAAGGGCCCCAGTGGTTTCTCGGAAACACCATATATTTT.

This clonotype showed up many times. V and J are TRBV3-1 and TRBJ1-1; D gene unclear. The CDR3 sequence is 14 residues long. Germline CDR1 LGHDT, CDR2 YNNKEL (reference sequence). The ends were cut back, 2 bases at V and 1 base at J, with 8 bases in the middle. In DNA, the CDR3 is TGTGCCAGCAGCCAATCGGTAGCGAACACTGAAGCTTTCTTT. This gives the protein CASSQSVANTEAFF.

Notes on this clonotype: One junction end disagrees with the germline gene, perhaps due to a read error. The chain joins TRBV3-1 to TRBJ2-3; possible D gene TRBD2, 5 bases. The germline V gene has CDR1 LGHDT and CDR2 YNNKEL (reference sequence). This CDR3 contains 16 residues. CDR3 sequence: CACSQASGASTDTRYF. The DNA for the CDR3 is TGTGCCTGCAGCCAAGCCAGCGGAGCGAGCACAGATACGCGGTATTTT.

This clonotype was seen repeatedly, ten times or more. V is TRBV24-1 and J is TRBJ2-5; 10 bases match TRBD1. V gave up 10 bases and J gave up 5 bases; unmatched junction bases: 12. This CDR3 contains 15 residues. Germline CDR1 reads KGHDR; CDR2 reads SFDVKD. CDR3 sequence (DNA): TGTGCCACACAGACCGGGACAGGGGAGGTGGAGACCCAGTACTTC. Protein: CATQTGTGEVETQYF.

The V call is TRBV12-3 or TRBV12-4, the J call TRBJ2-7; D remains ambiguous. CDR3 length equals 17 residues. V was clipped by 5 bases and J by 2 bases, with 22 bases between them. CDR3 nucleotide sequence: TGTGCCAGCAGTCCGACACCTCGACCTTCTCGTCCCTACGAGCAGTACTTC. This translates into CASSPTPRPSRPYEQYF.

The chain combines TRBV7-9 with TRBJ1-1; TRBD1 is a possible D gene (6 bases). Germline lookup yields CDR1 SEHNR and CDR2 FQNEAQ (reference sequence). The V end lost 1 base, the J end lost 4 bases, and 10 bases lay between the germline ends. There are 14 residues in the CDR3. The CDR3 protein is CASSLEGGFTEAFF. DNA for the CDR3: TGTGCCAGCAGCTTAGAAGGGGGGTTCACTGAAGCTTTCTTT. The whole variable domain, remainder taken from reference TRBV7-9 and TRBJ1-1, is DTGVSQNPRHKITKRGQNVTFRCDPISEHNRLYWYRQTLGQGPEFLTYFQNEAQLEKSRLLSDRFSAERPKGSFSTLEIQRTEQGDSAMYLCASSLEGGFTEAFFGQGTRLTVV.

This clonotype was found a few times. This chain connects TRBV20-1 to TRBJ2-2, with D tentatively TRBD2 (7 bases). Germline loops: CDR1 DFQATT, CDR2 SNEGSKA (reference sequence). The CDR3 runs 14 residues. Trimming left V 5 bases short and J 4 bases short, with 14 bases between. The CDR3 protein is CSAWGGAPTGELFF. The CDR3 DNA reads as TGCAGTGCTTGGGGGGGGGCGCCCACCGGGGAGCTGTTTTTT.